Below are 13 T cell receptor beta chains sequenced from a single sample in a study of shared T cell receptors in the human thymus. Sequenced by immunoSEQ multiplex PCR; TCRdb stores in-frame clones only, minus some. The table shows 500,000 to 550,000 clones, with more than 75% occurring only once. This same sample was also part of a study on human thymus T cells.

Sequences were obtained from thymocytes. The receptor set was obtained from a boy less than two years old with a congenital heart defect.

The chain uses TRBV28 and TRBJ2-2; D might be TRBD1 (7 bases). Germline V gene sequence: CDR1 MDHEN, CDR2 SYDVKM. Trimming shortened V by 6 bases and J by 4 bases, and 15 bases separated the two germline ends. This CDR3 contains 15 residues. The DNA for the CDR3 is TGTGCCAGCAGCCCACACAGGGGAGGCACCGGGGAGCTGTTTTTT. Translation gives CASSPHRGGTGELFF. Together with reference TRBV28 and TRBJ2-2, the CDR3 gives the full variable domain: DVKVTQSSRYLVKRTGEKVFLECVQDMDHENMFWYRQDPGLGLRLIYFSYDVKMKEKGDIPEGYSVSREKKERFSLILESASTNQTSMYLCASSPHRGGTGELFFGEGSRLTVL.

The chain combines TRBV6-5 with TRBJ2-1; maybe TRBD1 (6 bases). The V end was cut by 6 bases, the J end by 4 bases, with 13 bases between. Germline V lookup: CDR1 MNHEY, CDR2 SVGAGI. CDR3 size: 14 residues. Here the CDR3 reads CASRLRGQYNEQFF. As DNA, the CDR3 is TGTGCCAGCAGATTGCGAGGACAGTACAATGAGCAGTTCTTC.

The CDR3 DNA sequence: TGTGCCAGCAGTTTAGGAGGCCCGCAGTATTTT. It yields the protein CASSLGGPQYF. This chain uses TRBV27 with TRBJ2-3; D may be TRBD2 (5 bases). Germline V gene lookup returns CDR1 MNHEY and CDR2 SMNVEV (reference sequence). This CDR3 has 11 amino acids. V was trimmed by 2 bases and J by 10 bases, leaving 7 bases between them.

On this clone: One junction end does not reproduce the germline sequence, and a read error may be involved. This chain connects TRBV5-1 to TRBJ2-3; D possibly corresponds to TRBD2 (6 bases). Germline V lookup: CDR1 SGHRS, CDR2 YFSETQ. The CDR3 is made up of 13 amino acids. This CDR3 is CASSIGTYDRQYF. CDR3 nucleotides: TGCGCCAGCAGCATCGGGACTTATGATAGGCAGTATTTT.

This chain connects TRBV7-8 to TRBJ2-1; the match to TRBD2 covers 7 bases. This CDR3 is 16 amino acids long. The V gene end was trimmed by 5 bases and the J gene end by 0 bases; junction bases not matched to a gene: 7. Germline CDR1 SGHVS, CDR2 FQNEAQ. The CDR3 coding sequence is TGTGCCAGCAGCCCCCTCCGGGACTACTCCTACAATGAGCAGTTCTTC. This encodes CASSPLRDYSYNEQFF.

The V gene is TRBV25-1, the J gene TRBJ2-3; TRBD2 matches 9 bases. Germline lookup yields CDR1 MGHDK and CDR2 SYGVNS. V was clipped by 1 base and J by 5 bases; unmatched bases: 10. The CDR3 consists of 17 residues. The chain's CDR3 is CASSEWGAGGPRDTQYF. The CDR3 DNA reads TGTGCCAGCAGTGAATGGGGCGCGGGAGGGCCCCGAGATACGCAGTATTTT.

The chain uses TRBV4-1 and TRBJ2-5; 9 bases map to TRBD2. The CDR3 covers 12 residues. CDR1 and CDR2 from the germline V gene are MGHRA and YSYEKL. V gave up 9 bases and J gave up 5 bases; unmatched junction bases: 4. The CDR3: CARGLAQETQYF. CDR3 in DNA: TGCGCCAGGGGACTAGCCCAGGAGACCCAGTACTTC.

The chain carries TRBV28 and TRBJ2-7; 8 bases map to TRBD1. Trimming took 8 bases from V and 6 from J; bases not matched to a gene: 9. Germline lookup yields CDR1 MDHEN and CDR2 SYDVKM. The CDR3 length is 13 residues. CDR3 region: CASGRGQGREQYF. The DNA of the CDR3 is TGTGCCAGCGGTCGAGGACAGGGTCGCGAGCAGTACTTC.

This chain links TRBV28 with TRBJ2-7, with D maybe TRBD2 (6 bases). The germline CDR1 and CDR2 sequences are MDHEN and SYDVKM. This CDR3 is 16 amino acids long. Trimming removed 3 bases at V and 0 bases at J, with 15 bases between. CDR3 in amino acids: CASSFQLPGDSYEQYF. CDR3 nucleotide sequence: TGTGCCAGCAGTTTCCAACTACCGGGAGACTCCTACGAGCAGTACTTC.

CDR3 in amino acids: CASSPGGAGNTIYF. CDR3 nucleotide sequence: TGTGCCAGCAGTCCAGGGGGCGCTGGAAACACCATATATTTT. The chain links TRBV28 to TRBJ1-3; 8 nucleotides match TRBD1. Germline lookup yields CDR1 MDHEN and CDR2 SYDVKM. V shed 5 bases and J 2 bases; nucleotides not matched to a gene: 2. This CDR3 is 14 amino acids long.

The chain couples TRBV9 to TRBJ2-5, with 9 nucleotides matching TRBD2. CDR3 length: 16 amino acids. CDR1 SGDLS and CDR2 YYNGEE come from the germline V gene. J gave up 5 bases and V 6 bases, and 14 bases lay outside the gene matches. This CDR3 reads CASTAGAGGAKETQYF. DNA for the CDR3: TGTGCCAGCACCGCGGGCGCGGGAGGGGCGAAGGAGACCCAGTACTTC.

The chain carries TRBV28 and TRBJ1-5; D is uncertain. The CDR3 sequence is 15 residues long. Germline V gives CDR1 MDHEN, CDR2 SYDVKM. The germline V and J ends were trimmed by 4 bases and 0 bases, with 10 bases remaining between them. The DNA for the CDR3 is TGTGCCAGCAGTTCACGGCGGGGTAGCAATCAGCCCCAGCATTTT. Its protein is CASSSRRGSNQPQHF.

The V gene is TRBV27, the J gene TRBJ1-1; weak D call: TRBD1 (6 bases). V was shortened by 3 bases and J by 2 bases, with 19 bases between the two germline ends. CDR3 size: 17 residues. Germline V gives CDR1 MNHEY, CDR2 SMNVEV (reference sequence). CDR3 nucleotide sequence: TGTGCCAGCAGTTTGGGGCCCGTTCCAGGGGACAACACTGAAGCTTTCTTT. Its protein is CASSLGPVPGDNTEAFF.